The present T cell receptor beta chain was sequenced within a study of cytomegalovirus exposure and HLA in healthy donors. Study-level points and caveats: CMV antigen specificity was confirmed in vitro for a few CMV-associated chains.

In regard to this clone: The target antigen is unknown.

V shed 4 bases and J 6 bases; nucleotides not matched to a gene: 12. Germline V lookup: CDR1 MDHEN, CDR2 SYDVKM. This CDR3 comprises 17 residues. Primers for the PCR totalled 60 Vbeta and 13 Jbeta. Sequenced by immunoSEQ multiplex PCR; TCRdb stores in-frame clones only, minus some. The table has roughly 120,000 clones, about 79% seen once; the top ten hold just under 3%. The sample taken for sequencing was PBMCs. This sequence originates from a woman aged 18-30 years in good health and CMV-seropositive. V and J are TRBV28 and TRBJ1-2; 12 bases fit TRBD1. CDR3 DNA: TGTGCCAGCAGTTCACCGGGACAGGGGGCGAGGTACAATGGCTACACCTTC. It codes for CASSSPGQGARYNGYTF.